This is a list of T cell receptor beta chains from one sample in a study of vaccination and CD4 T cells after COVID-19. TCRdb independently ran MiXCR on the PCR reads; one entry per CDR3 protein. This table holds 21,000 or so distinct CDR3 sequences, about 51% found once. No antigen has been assigned to these receptors. Sequenced material: CD4+ T cells from blood, cultured in vitro. The receptors come from a human donor who had recovered from COVID-19. The conserved cysteine and the conserved F or W are not part of the CDR3 here. Part of the rows lack a size; the others show once, few, many or a class for expanded clones.

CDR3 protein: ASSGKGGGYT; clone size: NA; V gene: TRBV6-1; J gene: TRBJ1-2; CDR3 length: 10
CDR3 protein: ATSSYPSPEQY; clone size: NA; V gene: TRBV24-1; J gene: TRBJ2-7; CDR3 length: 11
CDR3 protein: ATSRSAGHEKLF; clone size: NA; V gene: TRBV15; J gene: TRBJ1-4; CDR3 length: 12
CDR3 protein: ATRAGTGPREPQH; clone size: few; V gene: TRBV24-1; J gene: TRBJ1-5; CDR3 length: 13
CDR3 protein: SAQPAVGTLYEQY; clone size: NA; V gene: TRBV20-1; J gene: TRBJ2-7; CDR3 length: 13
CDR3 protein: ASRKTSGSSYNEQF; clone size: NA; V gene: TRBV6-1; J gene: TRBJ2-1; CDR3 length: 14
CDR3 protein: ASSQDPGQTGPSYNEQF; clone size: NA; V gene: TRBV14; J gene: TRBJ2-1; CDR3 length: 17
CDR3 protein: ASSFPGGNGYT; clone size: NA; V gene: TRBV12-3/TRBV12-4; J gene: TRBJ1-2; CDR3 length: 11
CDR3 protein: ASSFVVGQGVEQY; clone size: NA; V gene: TRBV7-2; J gene: TRBJ2-7; CDR3 length: 13
CDR3 protein: ASSLLIGGSGTEAF; clone size: NA; V gene: TRBV19; J gene: TRBJ1-1; CDR3 length: 14
CDR3 protein: ATRGSTGELF; clone size: NA; V gene: TRBV10-3; J gene: TRBJ2-2; CDR3 length: 10
CDR3 protein: ASSFPGQVVNTEAF; clone size: NA; V gene: TRBV12-3/TRBV12-4; J gene: TRBJ1-1; CDR3 length: 14
CDR3 protein: ATSDLRLAGANEQF; clone size: NA; V gene: TRBV24-1; J gene: TRBJ2-1; CDR3 length: 14
CDR3 protein: ASSRSDALDYGYT; clone size: NA; V gene: TRBV27; J gene: TRBJ1-2; CDR3 length: 13
CDR3 protein: ASSISDYGYT; clone size: few; V gene: TRBV19; J gene: TRBJ1-2; CDR3 length: 10
CDR3 protein: ASSPGGGLAANEKLF; clone size: NA; V gene: TRBV5-4; J gene: TRBJ1-4; CDR3 length: 15
CDR3 protein: SAYWGLAERGNEQF; clone size: NA; V gene: TRBV20-1; J gene: TRBJ2-1; CDR3 length: 14
CDR3 protein: ASSSSGTPDTQY; clone size: NA; V gene: TRBV7-2; J gene: TRBJ2-3; CDR3 length: 12
CDR3 protein: SARSKDTGELF; clone size: NA; V gene: TRBV20-1; J gene: TRBJ2-2; CDR3 length: 11
CDR3 protein: AWAGTSGRGYQETQY; clone size: NA; V gene: TRBV30; J gene: TRBJ2-5; CDR3 length: 15
CDR3 protein: ATSDSGLAGKNEQF; clone size: NA; V gene: TRBV24-1; J gene: TRBJ2-1; CDR3 length: 14
CDR3 protein: ASSLAGERTGELF; clone size: few; V gene: TRBV7-7; J gene: TRBJ2-2; CDR3 length: 13
CDR3 protein: ASSLAGPTDTQY; clone size: few; V gene: TRBV5-4; J gene: TRBJ2-3; CDR3 length: 12
CDR3 protein: ASSRQLRQSRKGGYT; clone size: NA; V gene: TRBV3-1; J gene: TRBJ1-2; CDR3 length: 15
CDR3 protein: ASSRVVAGETQY; clone size: NA; V gene: TRBV9; J gene: TRBJ2-5; CDR3 length: 12
CDR3 protein: ASSVANTEAF; clone size: NA; V gene: TRBV9; J gene: TRBJ1-1; CDR3 length: 10
CDR3 protein: SAAAGNNQPQH; clone size: NA; V gene: TRBV20-1; J gene: TRBJ1-5; CDR3 length: 11
CDR3 protein: ASTRQGGNTEAF; clone size: few; V gene: TRBV12-3/TRBV12-4; J gene: TRBJ1-1; CDR3 length: 12
CDR3 protein: ATSDLLDEQY; clone size: NA; V gene: TRBV24-1; J gene: TRBJ2-7; CDR3 length: 10
CDR3 protein: ASSLGGVLNEQF; clone size: NA; V gene: TRBV7-3; J gene: TRBJ2-1; CDR3 length: 12
CDR3 protein: ASSSAGGGTDTQY; clone size: NA; V gene: TRBV18; J gene: TRBJ2-3; CDR3 length: 13
CDR3 protein: ASSPRTSGSIDTQY; clone size: NA; V gene: TRBV28; J gene: TRBJ2-3; CDR3 length: 14
CDR3 protein: SAPLPGPMDTQY; clone size: NA; V gene: TRBV20-1; J gene: TRBJ2-3; CDR3 length: 12
CDR3 protein: ASTKGRGPNNSPLH; clone size: NA; V gene: TRBV19; J gene: TRBJ1-6; CDR3 length: 14
CDR3 protein: ASKNRGTDSNQPQH; clone size: few; V gene: TRBV2; J gene: TRBJ1-5; CDR3 length: 14
CDR3 protein: ASSRDRGSTAPNTQY; clone size: once; V gene: TRBV27; J gene: TRBJ2-3; CDR3 length: 15
CDR3 protein: ASRPAGGYEQY; clone size: few; V gene: TRBV6-1; J gene: TRBJ2-7; CDR3 length: 11
CDR3 protein: ASSLEGVGNQPQH; clone size: few; V gene: TRBV12-3/TRBV12-4; J gene: TRBJ1-5; CDR3 length: 13
CDR3 protein: AIRGGQGTYEQY; clone size: NA; V gene: TRBV10-3; J gene: TRBJ2-7; CDR3 length: 12
CDR3 protein: ASSKRQGAHEQY; clone size: NA; V gene: TRBV27; J gene: TRBJ2-7; CDR3 length: 12